A selection of T cell receptor beta chains follows, all from one sample in a study of blood T cell repertoires in COVID-19. The repertoire was sequenced with immunoSEQ multiplex PCR; TCRdb's copy has only in-frame clones and lacks some. The profile covers 350,000 to 450,000 clones, with roughly 90% appearing a single time and more than 0.95% taken by the ten largest. Sequencing input: peripheral blood. Every receptor here comes from a man aged 40-55 years with acute or convalescent COVID-19. CDR3s include the opening cysteine and the closing phenylalanine or tryptophan. Fields, in order: J gene, V gene, D gene, clone size, CDR3 length, CDR3 DNA, CDR3 protein. The D gene is left open where the match is weak. Clone sizes are given selectively: once, few, many, or a class where the clone is expanded.

j_call: TRBJ1-1; v_call: TRBV28; d_call: TRBD1; clone_size: once; cdr3_length: 16; cdr3_nt: TGTGCCAGCAGTTCCGAAGCAGGGGGCAGGTACACTGAAGCTTTCTTT; cdr3_aa: CASSSEAGGRYTEAFF
j_call: TRBJ1-1; v_call: TRBV3-1/TRBV3-2; d_call: .; clone_size: .; cdr3_length: 13; cdr3_nt: TGTGCCAGCAGCCAAATCCCACGGACTGAAGCTTTCTTT; cdr3_aa: CASSQIPRTEAFF
j_call: TRBJ1-5; v_call: TRBV6-2/TRBV6-3; d_call: TRBD1; clone_size: .; cdr3_length: 19; cdr3_nt: TGTGCCAGCAGTTACTCGGATTTTCGGGACAGGGGGCGGCGGCAGCCCCAGCATTTT; cdr3_aa: CASSYSDFRDRGRRQPQHF
j_call: TRBJ1-2; v_call: TRBV25-1; d_call: .; clone_size: .; cdr3_length: 14; cdr3_nt: TGTGCCAGCAGGGGAGAGACAGGTCCATATGGCTACACCTTC; cdr3_aa: CASRGETGPYGYTF
j_call: TRBJ1-4; v_call: TRBV29-1; d_call: .; clone_size: .; cdr3_length: 12; cdr3_nt: TGCAGCGTTTACAGGGTAGGAGAAAAACTGTTTTTT; cdr3_aa: CSVYRVGEKLFF
j_call: TRBJ2-2; v_call: TRBV9; d_call: .; clone_size: .; cdr3_length: 17; cdr3_nt: TGTGCCAGCAGCCAACCCCTCGGAGGGGCGGGCACCGGGGAGCTGTTTTTT; cdr3_aa: CASSQPLGGAGTGELFF
j_call: TRBJ1-4; v_call: TRBV6-6; d_call: TRBD1; clone_size: .; cdr3_length: 14; cdr3_nt: TGTGCCAGCAGTCCGGGACAGTATAATGAAAAACTGTTTTTT; cdr3_aa: CASSPGQYNEKLFF
j_call: TRBJ2-1; v_call: TRBV27; d_call: .; clone_size: .; cdr3_length: 15; cdr3_nt: TGTGCCAGCAGGGCGAAACTAGGTGTCGATTCTGAGCAGTTCTTC; cdr3_aa: CASRAKLGVDSEQFF
j_call: TRBJ2-1; v_call: TRBV7-8; d_call: TRBD2; clone_size: once; cdr3_length: 15; cdr3_nt: TGTGCCAGCAGCTCCCTAGCGGGAGGGAGCAATGAGCAGTTCTTC; cdr3_aa: CASSSLAGGSNEQFF
j_call: TRBJ2-5; v_call: TRBV28; d_call: TRBD2; clone_size: .; cdr3_length: 14; cdr3_nt: TGTGCCGCCCGAGGACTAGCGGGACAAGAGACCCAGTACTTC; cdr3_aa: CAARGLAGQETQYF
j_call: TRBJ1-3; v_call: TRBV14; d_call: .; clone_size: .; cdr3_length: 15; cdr3_nt: TGTGCCAGCAGCCATCGAGGAGGGGCTGGAAACACCATATATTTT; cdr3_aa: CASSHRGGAGNTIYF
j_call: TRBJ1-1; v_call: TRBV27; d_call: .; clone_size: .; cdr3_length: 15; cdr3_nt: TGTGCCAGCAGTTTACTTGGGGGCGGAAGCACTGAAGCTTTCTTT; cdr3_aa: CASSLLGGGSTEAFF
j_call: TRBJ1-5; v_call: TRBV6-1; d_call: .; clone_size: .; cdr3_length: 14; cdr3_nt: TGTGCCAGCAGTGAAGGGGGGCCTAACGTGCCCCAGCATTTT; cdr3_aa: CASSEGGPNVPQHF
j_call: TRBJ2-5; v_call: TRBV28; d_call: TRBD1; clone_size: once; cdr3_length: 14; cdr3_nt: TGTGCCAGCAGACCTACCACAGGGGTAGAGGCCCAGTACTTC; cdr3_aa: CASRPTTGVEAQYF
j_call: TRBJ1-1; v_call: TRBV7-3; d_call: .; clone_size: .; cdr3_length: 14; cdr3_nt: TGTGCCAGCAGCTCCAGAGGGGGGGACACTGAAGCTTTCTTT; cdr3_aa: CASSSRGGDTEAFF
j_call: TRBJ2-5; v_call: TRBV10-3; d_call: .; clone_size: .; cdr3_length: 15; cdr3_nt: TGTGCCATCGGAATTCCGGGAGTCGGACAAGAGACCCAGTACTTC; cdr3_aa: CAIGIPGVGQETQYF
j_call: TRBJ1-1; v_call: TRBV28; d_call: TRBD1; clone_size: .; cdr3_length: 15; cdr3_nt: TGTGCCAGCAGTTCCTACAGGGGGGTCAACACTGAAGCTTTCTTT; cdr3_aa: CASSSYRGVNTEAFF
j_call: TRBJ1-2; v_call: TRBV5-6; d_call: TRBD1; clone_size: .; cdr3_length: 15; cdr3_nt: TGTGCCAGCAGCAGACGGGACAGGAGTATCCATGGCTACACCTTC; cdr3_aa: CASSRRDRSIHGYTF
j_call: TRBJ1-1; v_call: TRBV30; d_call: .; clone_size: .; cdr3_length: 13; cdr3_nt: TGTGCCTGGAGTGAACAGGTGAACACTGAAGCTTTCTTT; cdr3_aa: CAWSEQVNTEAFF
j_call: TRBJ2-5; v_call: TRBV3-1/TRBV3-2; d_call: TRBD1; clone_size: .; cdr3_length: 14; cdr3_nt: TGTGCCAGCAGCCAGGGGACAGGGGTGGAGACCCAGTACTTC; cdr3_aa: CASSQGTGVETQYF
j_call: TRBJ1-1; v_call: TRBV7-6; d_call: .; clone_size: .; cdr3_length: 15; cdr3_nt: TGTGCCAGCAGCTTAGTATACGGTCAGGGCACTGAAGCTTTCTTT; cdr3_aa: CASSLVYGQGTEAFF
j_call: TRBJ2-1; v_call: TRBV28; d_call: TRBD1; clone_size: .; cdr3_length: 15; cdr3_nt: TGTGCCAGCAGTCCAAACAGGGGTCGGGACAATGAGCAGTTCTTC; cdr3_aa: CASSPNRGRDNEQFF
j_call: TRBJ1-1; v_call: TRBV15; d_call: .; clone_size: .; cdr3_length: 15; cdr3_nt: TGTGCCACCAGCAGAGATCGAGAGATAAACACTGAAGCTTTCTTT; cdr3_aa: CATSRDREINTEAFF
j_call: TRBJ2-7; v_call: TRBV2; d_call: .; clone_size: .; cdr3_length: 14; cdr3_nt: TGTGCCAGCAGTGAAGCCCGGTACCCCTACGAGCAGTACTTC; cdr3_aa: CASSEARYPYEQYF
j_call: TRBJ2-7; v_call: TRBV18; d_call: .; clone_size: few; cdr3_length: 14; cdr3_nt: TGTGCCAGCTCACCGGGGAGTAGCTCCTACGAGCAGTACTTC; cdr3_aa: CASSPGSSSYEQYF
j_call: TRBJ1-1; v_call: TRBV30; d_call: .; clone_size: .; cdr3_length: 13; cdr3_nt: TGTGCCTGGAGGAGGGGGGGCAACACTGAAGCTTTCTTT; cdr3_aa: CAWRRGGNTEAFF
j_call: TRBJ1-1; v_call: TRBV5-1; d_call: .; clone_size: .; cdr3_length: 13; cdr3_nt: TGCGCCAGCAGCTCCACAGGGAGTACTGAAGCTTTCTTT; cdr3_aa: CASSSTGSTEAFF
j_call: TRBJ1-1; v_call: TRBV6-4; d_call: .; clone_size: .; cdr3_length: 14; cdr3_nt: TGTCCACCGCGGGGGGCAGGGCCGAACACTGAAGCTTTCTTT; cdr3_aa: CPPRGAGPNTEAFF
j_call: TRBJ2-7; v_call: TRBV6-2/TRBV6-3; d_call: TRBD2; clone_size: .; cdr3_length: 14; cdr3_nt: TGTGCCAGCAGTTCGCTAGCGGGAGGGTACGAGCAGTACTTC; cdr3_aa: CASSSLAGGYEQYF
j_call: TRBJ1-3; v_call: TRBV7-9; d_call: TRBD1; clone_size: .; cdr3_length: 15; cdr3_nt: TGTGCCAGCAGCTTTGAACAGGGGGCTGGAAACACCATATATTTT; cdr3_aa: CASSFEQGAGNTIYF
j_call: TRBJ1-4; v_call: TRBV4-1; d_call: .; clone_size: .; cdr3_length: 11; cdr3_nt: TGCGCCAGCTTTGGGCAGGGCGAACTGTTTTTT; cdr3_aa: CASFGQGELFF
j_call: TRBJ1-2; v_call: TRBV7-2; d_call: .; clone_size: .; cdr3_length: 13; cdr3_nt: TGTGCCAGCAGCGAGGGCCAGAACTATGGCTACACCTTC; cdr3_aa: CASSEGQNYGYTF
j_call: TRBJ1-5; v_call: TRBV2; d_call: .; clone_size: .; cdr3_length: 16; cdr3_nt: TGTGCCAGCAGTGAAAGTCGACTGATAAGCAATCAGCCCCAGCATTTT; cdr3_aa: CASSESRLISNQPQHF
j_call: TRBJ1-3; v_call: TRBV6-1; d_call: .; clone_size: .; cdr3_length: 15; cdr3_nt: TGTGCCAGCAGTGAAGCGTATGGAGCTGGAAACACCATATATTTT; cdr3_aa: CASSEAYGAGNTIYF
j_call: TRBJ2-7; v_call: TRBV6-6; d_call: .; clone_size: .; cdr3_length: 15; cdr3_nt: TGTGCCAGCAGTCCCCCCCCCGGCCAACTAAGGGAGCAGTACTTC; cdr3_aa: CASSPPPGQLREQYF
j_call: TRBJ1-5; v_call: TRBV18; d_call: TRBD1; clone_size: .; cdr3_length: 16; cdr3_nt: TGTGCCAGCTCATCGTCGACAGGGGGATTCAATCAGCCCCAGCATTTT; cdr3_aa: CASSSSTGGFNQPQHF
j_call: TRBJ1-2; v_call: TRBV30; d_call: .; clone_size: .; cdr3_length: 11; cdr3_nt: TGTGCCTGGACGGGGATCTATGGCTACACCTTC; cdr3_aa: CAWTGIYGYTF
j_call: TRBJ2-2; v_call: TRBV11-2; d_call: TRBD1; clone_size: .; cdr3_length: 14; cdr3_nt: TGTGCCAGCAGCCCTGACAGGGCCACCGGGGAGCTGTTTTTT; cdr3_aa: CASSPDRATGELFF
j_call: TRBJ1-5; v_call: TRBV5-1; d_call: TRBD1; clone_size: .; cdr3_length: 15; cdr3_nt: TGCGCCAGCTCACCCGGTGGGACAGGGATCCAGCCCCAGCATTTT; cdr3_aa: CASSPGGTGIQPQHF
j_call: TRBJ2-1; v_call: TRBV4-1; d_call: TRBD2; clone_size: .; cdr3_length: 21; cdr3_nt: TGCGCCAGCAGACAAGTCAGCGTAGCGGGAAAGGACCCAGCCGGTTACAATGAGCAGTTCTTC; cdr3_aa: CASRQVSVAGKDPAGYNEQFF
j_call: TRBJ1-2; v_call: TRBV28; d_call: .; clone_size: .; cdr3_length: 15; cdr3_nt: TGTGCCAGCAGTTTATTGGAAAGGGCAGGGGATGGCTACACCTTC; cdr3_aa: CASSLLERAGDGYTF
j_call: TRBJ1-1; v_call: TRBV7-8; d_call: .; clone_size: .; cdr3_length: 13; cdr3_nt: TGTGCCAGCAGCTCCAACAGTCGCTTCGCCGCTTTCTTT; cdr3_aa: CASSSNSRFAAFF
j_call: TRBJ1-2; v_call: TRBV20-1; d_call: TRBD1; clone_size: .; cdr3_length: 16; cdr3_nt: TGCAGTGCTGGTGGACAGGGGGGCCTGGTAAGCTATGGCTACACCTTC; cdr3_aa: CSAGGQGGLVSYGYTF
j_call: TRBJ1-2; v_call: TRBV6-6; d_call: TRBD1; clone_size: .; cdr3_length: 16; cdr3_nt: TGTGCCAGCAACCTACTACAGGGGGCCACTAACTATGGCTACACCTTC; cdr3_aa: CASNLLQGATNYGYTF
j_call: TRBJ1-2; v_call: TRBV5-4; d_call: .; clone_size: .; cdr3_length: 14; cdr3_nt: TGTGCCAGCAGCTTGTCACCGGCTAACTATGGCTACACCTTC; cdr3_aa: CASSLSPANYGYTF
j_call: TRBJ2-7; v_call: TRBV30; d_call: TRBD1; clone_size: .; cdr3_length: 16; cdr3_nt: TGTGCCTGGAGTGTACTTTGGGAGACAGGGTTTAGCGAGCAGTACTTC; cdr3_aa: CAWSVLWETGFSEQYF
j_call: TRBJ2-5; v_call: TRBV5-4; d_call: TRBD1; clone_size: .; cdr3_length: 13; cdr3_nt: TGTGCCAGCAGTAGACAGGGAGAGGAGACCCAGTACTTC; cdr3_aa: CASSRQGEETQYF
j_call: TRBJ2-7; v_call: TRBV28; d_call: .; clone_size: .; cdr3_length: 14; cdr3_nt: TGTGCCAGCAGTTTATCGGCGGCCACCTACGAGCAGTACTTC; cdr3_aa: CASSLSAATYEQYF
j_call: TRBJ2-5; v_call: TRBV7-2; d_call: .; clone_size: .; cdr3_length: 14; cdr3_nt: TGTGCCAGCAGCTTAGAGACTCGTCAAGAGACCCAGTACTTC; cdr3_aa: CASSLETRQETQYF
j_call: TRBJ2-3; v_call: TRBV24-1; d_call: TRBD1; clone_size: few; cdr3_length: 15; cdr3_nt: TGTGCCACCAGTGAGTGGACAGGAAGCACAGATACGCAGTATTTT; cdr3_aa: CATSEWTGSTDTQYF
j_call: TRBJ2-7; v_call: TRBV5-8; d_call: .; clone_size: .; cdr3_length: 14; cdr3_nt: TGTGCCAGCAGCGAGACAGGCCCCCCGGACGAGCAGTACTTC; cdr3_aa: CASSETGPPDEQYF
j_call: TRBJ1-1; v_call: TRBV28; d_call: TRBD1; clone_size: .; cdr3_length: 16; cdr3_nt: TGTGCCAGCAGTCGGACAGGGGGCACTGGTATCACTGAAGCTTTCTTT; cdr3_aa: CASSRTGGTGITEAFF
j_call: TRBJ2-1; v_call: TRBV18; d_call: TRBD1; clone_size: .; cdr3_length: 14; cdr3_nt: TGTGCCAGCTCACCAGGGACAGGGGCCGATGAGCAGTTCTTC; cdr3_aa: CASSPGTGADEQFF
j_call: TRBJ1-6; v_call: TRBV18; d_call: .; clone_size: .; cdr3_length: 15; cdr3_nt: TGTGCCAGCTCCACCAATGGGCTAAGGGGTTCACCCCTCCACTTT; cdr3_aa: CASSTNGLRGSPLHF
j_call: TRBJ2-7; v_call: TRBV10-3; d_call: .; clone_size: .; cdr3_length: 13; cdr3_nt: TGTGCCATCAGTATGGACAGAGCCTACGAGCAGTACTTC; cdr3_aa: CAISMDRAYEQYF
j_call: TRBJ1-1; v_call: TRBV5-1; d_call: TRBD1; clone_size: .; cdr3_length: 15; cdr3_nt: TGCGCCAGCAGCCCGGGAGGGACAGGGACCACTGAAGCTTTCTTT; cdr3_aa: CASSPGGTGTTEAFF
j_call: TRBJ1-5; v_call: TRBV3-1/TRBV3-2; d_call: .; clone_size: .; cdr3_length: 14; cdr3_nt: TGTGCCAGCAGCCAAGGACACTTGCATCAGCCCCAGCATTTT; cdr3_aa: CASSQGHLHQPQHF
j_call: TRBJ2-5; v_call: TRBV7-9; d_call: .; clone_size: .; cdr3_length: 15; cdr3_nt: TGTGCCAGCAGCTTTGGTGGGGCAGGGTCCGGGACCCAGTACTTC; cdr3_aa: CASSFGGAGSGTQYF
j_call: TRBJ2-7; v_call: TRBV4-2; d_call: TRBD2; clone_size: .; cdr3_length: 15; cdr3_nt: TGTGCCAGCAGCCCCGGGGGGGGCGATAACTACGAGCAGTACTTC; cdr3_aa: CASSPGGGDNYEQYF
j_call: TRBJ2-7; v_call: TRBV7-9; d_call: .; clone_size: .; cdr3_length: 11; cdr3_nt: TGTGCCAGCAGCCGGGATCGGGAGCAGTACTTC; cdr3_aa: CASSRDREQYF